The 25 T cell receptor beta chains in this list originate from one sample, sequenced in a study of neurological immune-mediated disorders. TCRdb independently ran MiXCR on the 5' RACE reads; one entry per CDR3 protein. Of fewer than 30,000 distinct CDR3 sequences in the sample, about 13% are singletons; the top ten hold 5.5%. The sample's time point: technical triplicate 1. Sequencing was carried out using CD4+ T cells from blood. These receptors all stem from a female donor with HTLV-1-associated myelopathy (HAM/TSP).

This clonotype was counted at least ten times. J is TRBJ2-5 and V is TRBV20-1; 10 bases are shared with TRBD2. The germline V gene encodes CDR1 DFQATT and CDR2 SNEGSKA (reference sequence). There are 17 residues in the CDR3. V was pared by 5 bases and J by 3 bases, with 15 bases of the junction left unmatched. The CDR3 reads CSADVLAGVRQKETQYF. The CDR3 DNA follows: TGCAGTGCTGACGTCCTAGCGGGAGTACGGCAAAAAGAGACCCAGTACTTC.

This clonotype was recorded many times. This chain joins TRBV10-3 and TRBJ2-7; perhaps TRBD1 as D (7 bases). The CDR3 is 14 residues long. CDR1 is ENHRY, CDR2 SYGVKD, per germline. V dropped 6 bases and J dropped 2 bases, with 14 bases sitting between them. CDR3: CAIRIDREAYEQYF. For the CDR3, the DNA is TGTGCCATCAGGATAGACAGGGAGGCCTACGAGCAGTACTTC.

This clonotype counts as medium-sized (0.01 to 0.1%). The V and J genes are TRBV20-1 and TRBJ1-6; D not certain. V shed 0 bases and J shed 14 bases, with 23 bases lying between them. Germline V gene data show CDR1 as DFQATT and CDR2 as SNEGSKA (reference sequence). The CDR3 is 16 residues long. In DNA form, the CDR3 reads TGCAGTGCTAGAGATCAGACCCTAGGACCAACGGGGACCCTCCACTTT. This encodes CSARDQTLGPTGTLHF.

This clonotype was seen ten or more times. V usage is TRBV12-3 or TRBV12-4 and J usage is TRBJ1-6; D not certain. Trimming removed 6 bases at V and 14 bases at J, with 14 bases between. The CDR3 extends over 12 amino acids. CDR3 in DNA: TGTGCCAGCAGCATCCTAGGGCTAGCCCTCCACTTT. This gives the protein CASSILGLALHF.

This clonotype was seen at least ten times. This chain uses TRBV12-3 or TRBV12-4 with TRBJ2-3; D assignment may be TRBD1 or TRBD2 (5 bases each). CDR3 length equals 14 residues. V was pared by 2 bases and J by 4 bases, with 10 bases between. This chain's CDR3 is CASSLRDPPDTQYF. The CDR3 nucleotides are TGTGCCAGCAGTTTAAGGGACCCGCCAGATACGCAGTATTTT.

This clonotype was picked up many times. The chain carries TRBV5-1 and TRBJ1-2; 7 bases are a match to TRBD1. Germline V CDR1 and CDR2: SGHRS, YFSETQ. Unmatched junction bases numbered 3, after V lost 3 bases and J lost 4 bases. This CDR3 comprises 13 residues. The CDR3 here is CASSSDRAYGYTF. CDR3 in DNA: TGCGCCAGCAGCTCAGACAGGGCCTATGGCTACACCTTC.

There are many counts of this clonotype. This chain joins TRBV7-2 and TRBJ1-5; a possible D gene is TRBD1 (5 bases). V lost 4 bases and J lost 7, with 17 bases in between. Germline V gives CDR1 SGHTA, CDR2 FQGNSA. The length of the CDR3 is 15 residues. CDR3 sequence reads: CASSSQPGGGQPQHF. CDR3 coding DNA: TGTGCCAGCAGCTCCCAACCGGGGGGTGGGCAGCCCCAGCATTTT.

Many counts were recorded for this clonotype. The chain links TRBV5-1 to TRBJ2-7; 7 bases fit TRBD1. Germline V gene data show CDR1 as SGHRS and CDR2 as YFSETQ. This CDR3 contains 15 residues. V shed 4 bases and J 5 bases; nucleotides not matched to a gene: 12. CDR3 region: CASSPGRGGSDEQYF. For the CDR3, the DNA is TGCGCCAGCAGCCCTGGGCGAGGGGGCTCGGACGAGCAGTACTTC.

This clonotype was seen at least ten times. This sequence joins TRBV29-1 and TRBJ2-3; D remains unclear. Germline CDR1 and CDR2: SQVTM and ANQGSEA. The CDR3 loop spans 8 amino acids. V was trimmed by 8 bases and J by 6 bases, leaving 3 bases between them. Written as DNA, the CDR3 is TGCAGCCTCGATACGCAGTATTTT. It specifies CSLDTQYF.

This clonotype was seen at least ten times. The chain uses TRBV5-1 and TRBJ2-7; D might be TRBD2 (5 bases). Per germline, CDR1 SGHRS and CDR2 YFSETQ. The length of the CDR3 is 13 residues. V was shortened by 3 bases and J by 3 bases, with 10 bases between the two germline ends. The CDR3 DNA sequence: TGCGCCAGCAGCTACGGGGAAAACTACGAGCAGTACTTC. It encodes CASSYGENYEQYF.

This clonotype appeared many times. The V call is TRBV29-1, the J call TRBJ2-5, with D maybe TRBD2 (5 bases). This CDR3 contains 14 residues. Trimming removed 7 bases at V and 4 bases at J, with 19 bases between. Germline lookup yields CDR1 SQVTM and CDR2 ANQGSEA. CDR3 sequence reads: CSAPAVSVRETQYF. The CDR3 nucleotides read TGCAGCGCGCCCGCGGTTAGCGTACGAGAGACCCAGTACTTC.

This clonotype was observed many times. The gene calls are TRBV14 and TRBJ2-2, with 9 bases matching TRBD1. Germline trimming cut 4 bases from V and 3 bases from J; bases unmatched to any gene: 9. The CDR3 runs to 17 residues. From germline, CDR1 is SGHDN and CDR2 FVKESK. This chain's CDR3 is CASSRPPGQGYTGELFF. Written as DNA, the CDR3 is TGTGCCAGCAGCCGCCCCCCGGGACAGGGTTACACCGGGGAGCTGTTTTTT.

The rearrangement joins TRBV29-1 to TRBJ1-4; a weak D match, TRBD1 (5 bases). The CDR3 totals 12 residues. V lost 6 bases and J 5 bases, leaving 10 bases between the germline ends. From germline, CDR1 is SQVTM and CDR2 ANQGSEA. The CDR3 nucleotides are TGCAGCGTGCAGGGCTGGAATGAAAAACTGTTTTTT. This sequence encodes CSVQGWNEKLFF.

This clonotype was recorded at least ten times. This sequence joins TRBV5-1 and TRBJ2-3, with D possibly matching TRBD2 (6 bases). Germline CDR1 reads SGHRS; CDR2 reads YFSETQ. The CDR3 runs 13 residues. V was trimmed by 8 bases and J by 1 base, leaving 11 bases between them. CDR3 DNA sequence: TGCGCCAGTCCGGGACTTGGCACAGATACGCAGTATTTT. It is translated as CASPGLGTDTQYF. The entire variable domain, with the rest obtained from reference TRBV5-1 and TRBJ2-3, is as follows: KAGVTQTPRYLIKTRGQQVTLSCSPISGHRSVSWYQQTPGQGLQFLFEYFSETQRNKGNFPGRFSGRQFSNSRSEMNVSTLELGDSALYLCASPGLGTDTQYFGPGTRLTVL.

This clonotype was counted at least ten times. The J gene is TRBJ2-2, the V gene TRBV7-3, with 7 bases fitting TRBD1. V shed 1 base, J shed 3 bases, and the junction held 11 bases outside the gene matches. The CDR3 is 18 residues long. Looked up from germline, CDR1 is SGHTA and CDR2 is FQGTGA. The DNA of the CDR3 is TGTGCCAGCAGCTTAATTCCTCGAGTGACAGGGTACACCGGGGAGCTGTTTTTT. Its translation is CASSLIPRVTGYTGELFF.

This clonotype came up many times. The CDR3 nucleotides are TGCAGTGCAGCCCTCGGGGGGGCACGCACAGATACGCAGTATTTT. Its protein product is CSAALGGARTDTQYF. This chain connects TRBV20-1 to TRBJ2-3, with 8 bases that match TRBD2. Germline V gene lookup returns CDR1 DFQATT and CDR2 SNEGSKA (reference sequence). The CDR3 contains 15 residues. The V gene end was trimmed by 6 bases and the J gene end by 1 base; junction bases not matched to a gene: 9.

This clonotype was seen ten or more times. This rearrangement joins TRBV10-3 to TRBJ1-5; the match to TRBD1 covers 7 bases. V shed 3 bases and J 5 bases; nucleotides not matched to a gene: 1. Looked up from germline, CDR1 is ENHRY and CDR2 is SYGVKD. This CDR3 comprises 13 residues. CDR3 amino acids: CAISDDRDQPQHF. In nucleotides, the CDR3 is TGTGCCATCAGTGACGACAGGGATCAGCCCCAGCATTTT.

In the case of this clonotype: The DNA is omitted, as the CDR3 cannot be located on it reliably, and the CDR3 follows TCRdb's listing. The chain carries TRBV7-3 and TRBJ2-3; no DNA check was done on the table's D call, TRBD2. 20 amino acids form the CDR3, both terminal residues included. From germline, CDR1 is SGHTA and CDR2 FQGTGA. This CDR3 is CASSIYLCSVDLAGADTQYF.

Many counts were recorded for this clonotype. The chain links TRBV5-1 to TRBJ2-7; tentatively, D is TRBD1 (6 bases). Per germline, CDR1 SGHRS and CDR2 YFSETQ. V was pared by 4 bases and J by 7 bases, with 18 bases between. This CDR3 is 14 amino acids long. For the CDR3, the DNA is TGCGCCAGCAGCATTGGGGGCTCTACGGGGGAGCAGTACTTC. Amino acid sequence: CASSIGGSTGEQYF.

This clonotype was detected many times. The J gene is TRBJ2-3, the V gene TRBV2; D ambiguous. Germline V lookup: CDR1 SNHLY, CDR2 FYNNEI. The CDR3 spans 13 residues. Trimming took off 7 bases at V and 6 bases at J, with 14 bases between the two ends. The CDR3: CASKVESRDTQYF. CDR3 coding DNA: TGTGCCAGCAAGGTAGAGAGCCGGGATACGCAGTATTTT. Drawing the rest from reference TRBV2 and TRBJ2-3, the complete variable domain is EPEVTQTPSHQVTQMGQEVILRCVPISNHLYFYWYRQILGQKVEFLVSFYNNEISEKSEIFDDQFSVERPDGSNFTLKIRSTKLEDSAMYFCASKVESRDTQYFGPGTRLTVL.

This clonotype was picked up many times. CDR3 DNA sequence: TGCAGCGTTGACGGGGGTACAGATACGCAGTATTTT. It specifies CSVDGGTDTQYF. The chain combines TRBV29-1 with TRBJ2-3; TRBD2 is a possible D gene (6 bases). Germline CDR1 reads SQVTM; CDR2 reads ANQGSEA. Between the trimmed V and J ends, which lost 3 bases and 3 bases, there was a span of 7 bases. The length of the CDR3 is 12 residues.

This clonotype has at least ten counts. The chain has TRBV7-2 and TRBJ2-2; TRBD1 or TRBD2 may be the D gene (6 bases each). Germline CDR1 SGHTA, CDR2 FQGNSA. V lost 6 bases and J lost 0, with 14 bases in between. The CDR3 extends over 16 amino acids. In DNA form, the CDR3 reads TGTGCCAGCAGTAAGGGGGGACACGCGAACACCGGGGAGCTGTTTTTT. It translates to CASSKGGHANTGELFF.

This clonotype was picked up many times. One end of the junction varies from germline; a read error may be responsible. The rearrangement uses TRBV3-1 and TRBJ2-3; 12 bases map to TRBD2. Per germline, CDR1 LGHDT and CDR2 YNNKEL (reference sequence). This CDR3 contains 16 residues. The CDR3: CANSQVTSGGSDTQYF. The CDR3 DNA reads as TGTGCCAACAGCCAAGTCACTAGCGGGGGGTCGGATACGCAGTATTTT.

This clonotype was seen many times. This chain connects TRBV20-1 to TRBJ1-2; D uncertain. V lost 6 bases and J lost 4, with 15 bases in between. Germline V gene sequence: CDR1 DFQATT, CDR2 SNEGSKA (reference sequence). This CDR3 is 13 amino acids long. The CDR3 coding sequence is TGCAGTGCCACTCAAGGGCATCCCTATGGCTACACCTTC. It encodes CSATQGHPYGYTF.

This clonotype was counted at least ten times. The rearrangement uses TRBV18 and TRBJ1-3, with D hard to call. Between the trimmed V and J ends, which lost 6 bases and 0 bases, there was a span of 9 bases. Germline V gene sequence: CDR1 KGHSH, CDR2 LQKENI. The CDR3 has 14 amino acids. This CDR3 reads CASSGLSSGNTIYF. DNA of the CDR3: TGTGCCAGCTCGGGTTTAAGCTCTGGAAACACCATATATTTT.